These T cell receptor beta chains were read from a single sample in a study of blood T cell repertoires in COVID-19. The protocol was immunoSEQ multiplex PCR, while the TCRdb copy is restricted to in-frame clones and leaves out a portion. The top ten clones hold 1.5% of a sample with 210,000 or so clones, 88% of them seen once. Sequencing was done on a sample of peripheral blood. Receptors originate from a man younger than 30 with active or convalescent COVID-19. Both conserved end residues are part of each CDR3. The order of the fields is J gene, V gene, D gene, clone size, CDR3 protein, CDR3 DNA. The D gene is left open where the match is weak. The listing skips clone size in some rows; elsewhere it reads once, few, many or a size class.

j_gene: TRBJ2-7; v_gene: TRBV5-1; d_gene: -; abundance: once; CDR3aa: CASSQGPASHEQYF; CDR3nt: TGCGCCAGCAGCCAGGGGCCCGCCTCCCACGAGCAGTACTTC
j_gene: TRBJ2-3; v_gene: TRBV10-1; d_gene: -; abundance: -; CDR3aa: CASSETGGPKGDTQYF; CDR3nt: TGCGCCAGCAGTGAGACGGGGGGCCCCAAAGGAGATACGCAGTATTTT
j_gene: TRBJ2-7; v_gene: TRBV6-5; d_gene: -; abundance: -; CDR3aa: CASTQHEGGEQYF; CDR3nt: TGTGCCAGCACCCAACACGAGGGTGGCGAGCAGTACTTC
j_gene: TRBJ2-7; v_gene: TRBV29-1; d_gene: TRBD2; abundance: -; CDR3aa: CSVVIAGYEQYF; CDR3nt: TGCAGCGTCGTTATAGCGGGCTACGAGCAGTACTTC
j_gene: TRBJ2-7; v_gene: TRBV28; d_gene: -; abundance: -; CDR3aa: CASSFYLAGAPSYEQYF; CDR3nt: TGTGCCAGCAGTTTTTATTTGGCGGGCGCCCCCTCCTACGAGCAGTACTTC
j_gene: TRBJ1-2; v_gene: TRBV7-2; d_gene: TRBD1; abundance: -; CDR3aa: CASSTDRDRGGIGGYTF; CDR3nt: TGTGCCAGCAGCACCGACCGGGACAGGGGTGGTATAGGGGGCTACACCTTC
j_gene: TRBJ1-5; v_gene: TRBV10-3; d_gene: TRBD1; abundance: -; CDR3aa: CAISPGQGGQPQHF; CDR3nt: TGTGCCATCTCCCCGGGACAGGGAGGTCAGCCCCAGCATTTT
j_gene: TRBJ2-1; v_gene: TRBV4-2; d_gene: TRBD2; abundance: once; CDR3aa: CASSHVLAGGNEQFF; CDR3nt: TGTGCCAGCAGCCACGTACTAGCGGGAGGTAATGAGCAGTTCTTC
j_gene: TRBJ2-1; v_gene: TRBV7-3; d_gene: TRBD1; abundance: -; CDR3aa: CASGDRGLYNEQFF; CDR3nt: TGTGCCAGCGGGGACAGGGGGCTCTACAATGAGCAGTTCTTC
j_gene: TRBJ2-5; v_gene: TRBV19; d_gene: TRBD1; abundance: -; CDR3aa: CASSPDRGEAQYF; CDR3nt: TGTGCCAGTAGTCCGGACAGGGGAGAGGCCCAGTACTTC
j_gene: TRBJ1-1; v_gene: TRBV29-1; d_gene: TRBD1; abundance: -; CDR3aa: CSVQGQGFTEAFF; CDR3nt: TGCAGCGTACAAGGACAGGGCTTCACTGAAGCTTTCTTT
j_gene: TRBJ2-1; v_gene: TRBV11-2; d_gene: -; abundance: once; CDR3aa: CASTVRSSYNEQFF; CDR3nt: TGTGCCAGCACTGTAAGGAGCTCCTACAATGAGCAGTTCTTC
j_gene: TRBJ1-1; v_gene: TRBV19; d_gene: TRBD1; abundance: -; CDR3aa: CASTLGQGSTEAFF; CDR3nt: TGTGCCAGTACCCTGGGACAGGGATCCACTGAAGCTTTCTTT
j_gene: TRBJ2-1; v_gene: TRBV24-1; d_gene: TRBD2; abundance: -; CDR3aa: CATSDPGGRYVNEQFF; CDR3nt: TGTGCCACCAGTGACCCGGGAGGACGGTACGTCAATGAGCAGTTCTTC
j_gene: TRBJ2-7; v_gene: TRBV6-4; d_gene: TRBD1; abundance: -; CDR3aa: CASSDPDRGVYEQYF; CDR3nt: TGTGCCAGCAGTGACCCGGACAGGGGGGTCTACGAGCAGTACTTC
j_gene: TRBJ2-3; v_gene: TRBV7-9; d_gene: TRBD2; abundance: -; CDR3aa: CASSPWAGGPTDTQYF; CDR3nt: TGTGCCAGCAGCCCATGGGCGGGAGGGCCCACAGATACGCAGTATTTT
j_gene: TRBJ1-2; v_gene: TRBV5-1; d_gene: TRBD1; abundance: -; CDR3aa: CASSSGQGSGYTF; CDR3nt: TGCGCCAGCAGCTCGGGACAGGGATCTGGCTACACCTTC
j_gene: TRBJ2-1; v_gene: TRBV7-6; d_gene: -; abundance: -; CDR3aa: CASSSTGSSSYNEQFF; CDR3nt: TGTGCCAGCAGCTCCACAGGGTCGAGCTCCTACAATGAGCAGTTCTTC
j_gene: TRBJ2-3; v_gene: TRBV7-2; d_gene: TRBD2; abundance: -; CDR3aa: CASSRGWREGTDTQYF; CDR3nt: TGTGCCAGCAGCCGTGGGTGGCGGGAGGGCACAGATACGCAGTATTTT
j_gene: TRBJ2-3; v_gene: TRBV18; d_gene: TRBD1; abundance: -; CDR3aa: CASSRTGPSADTQYF; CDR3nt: TGTGCCAGCTCCCGGACAGGGCCTTCCGCAGATACGCAGTATTTT
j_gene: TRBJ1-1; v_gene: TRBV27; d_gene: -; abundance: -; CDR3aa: CASSFTGGIPEAFF; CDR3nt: TGTGCCAGCAGTTTCACTGGGGGCATCCCTGAAGCTTTCTTT
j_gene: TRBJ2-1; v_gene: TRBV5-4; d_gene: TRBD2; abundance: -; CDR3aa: CASSVLGLAGNNEQFF; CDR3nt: TGTGCCAGCAGCGTCCTGGGACTAGCGGGAAACAATGAGCAGTTCTTC
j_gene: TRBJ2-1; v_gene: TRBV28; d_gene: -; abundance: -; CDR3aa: CASSSSTAGEQFF; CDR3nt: TGTGCCAGCAGCTCATCTACGGCGGGTGAGCAGTTCTTC
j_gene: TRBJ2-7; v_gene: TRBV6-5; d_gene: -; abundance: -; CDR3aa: CASSYLGGIPYEQYF; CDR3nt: TGTGCCAGCAGTTACCTGGGGGGAATTCCTTACGAGCAGTACTTC
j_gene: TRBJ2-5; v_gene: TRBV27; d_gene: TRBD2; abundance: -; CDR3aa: CASSLLGGRALGETQYF; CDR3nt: TGTGCCAGCAGTTTATTAGGAGGGAGGGCCCTCGGAGAGACCCAGTACTTC
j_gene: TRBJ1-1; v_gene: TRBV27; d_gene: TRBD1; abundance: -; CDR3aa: CASSRMTGSTEALF; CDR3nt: TGTGCCAGCAGTCGAATGACAGGGTCCACTGAAGCTCTCTTT
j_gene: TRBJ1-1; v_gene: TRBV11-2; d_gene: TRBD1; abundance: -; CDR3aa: CASSLLRGDRGSTEAFF; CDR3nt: TGTGCCAGCAGTCTCCTAAGGGGGGACAGGGGTAGCACTGAAGCTTTCTTT
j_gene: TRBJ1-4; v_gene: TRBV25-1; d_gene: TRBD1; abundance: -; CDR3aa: CASSESRTGREKLFF; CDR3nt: TGTGCCAGCAGTGAGAGTCGGACAGGGAGGGAAAAACTGTTTTTT
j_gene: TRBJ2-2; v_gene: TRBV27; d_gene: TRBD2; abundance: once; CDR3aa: CASSSPSGRLNTGELFF; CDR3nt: TGTGCCAGCAGTAGTCCTAGCGGGAGGCTCAACACCGGGGAGCTGTTTTTT
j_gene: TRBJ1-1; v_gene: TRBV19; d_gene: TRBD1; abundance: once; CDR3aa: CASSIGRGLSTEAFF; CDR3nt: TGTGCCAGTAGTATTGGCAGGGGGCTGAGCACTGAAGCTTTCTTT
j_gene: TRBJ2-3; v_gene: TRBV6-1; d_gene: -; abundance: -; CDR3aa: CASSEGQGRSTDTQYF; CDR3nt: TGTGCCAGCAGTGAAGGGCAGGGGCGGAGCACAGATACGCAGTATTTT
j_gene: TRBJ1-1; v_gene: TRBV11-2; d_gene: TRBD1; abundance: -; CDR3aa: CASSSIRQGHTEAFF; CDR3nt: TGTGCCAGCAGCTCGATTAGACAGGGGCACACTGAAGCTTTCTTT
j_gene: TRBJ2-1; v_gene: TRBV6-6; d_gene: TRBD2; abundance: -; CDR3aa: CASSYPTGGTYNEQFF; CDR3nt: TGTGCCAGCAGTTACCCTACGGGAGGAACTTACAATGAGCAGTTCTTC
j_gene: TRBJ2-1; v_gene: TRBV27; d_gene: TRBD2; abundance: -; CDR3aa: CASSSQAGGLWEQFF; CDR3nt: TGTGCCAGCAGCTCCCAAGCGGGGGGATTATGGGAGCAGTTCTTC
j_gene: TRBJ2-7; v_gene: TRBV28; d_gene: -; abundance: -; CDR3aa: CATSAGEQYF; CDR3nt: TGTGCCACCAGTGCAGGGGAGCAGTACTTC
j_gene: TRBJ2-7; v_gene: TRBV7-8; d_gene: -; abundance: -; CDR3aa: CASSLALYNSYEQYF; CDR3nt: TGTGCCAGCAGCTTAGCGCTCTATAACTCCTACGAGCAGTACTTC
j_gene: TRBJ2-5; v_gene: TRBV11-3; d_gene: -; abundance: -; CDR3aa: CASSPLGATQETQYF; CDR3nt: TGTGCCAGCAGCCCTTTGGGGGCGACCCAAGAGACCCAGTACTTC
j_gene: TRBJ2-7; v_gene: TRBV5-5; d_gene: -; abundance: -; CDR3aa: CASSSQPGGTGRVGEQYF; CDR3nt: TGTGCCAGCAGCTCCCAACCGGGAGGGACAGGGAGGGTGGGCGAGCAGTACTTC
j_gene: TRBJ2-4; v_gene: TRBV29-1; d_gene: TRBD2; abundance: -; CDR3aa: CSVTLQSGSWGNIQYF; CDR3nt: TGCAGCGTTACCCTCCAAAGCGGGAGTTGGGGAAACATTCAGTACTTC
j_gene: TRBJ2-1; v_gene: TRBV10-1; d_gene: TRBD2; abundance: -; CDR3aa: CASSESGLAGNNEQFF; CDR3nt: TGCGCCAGCAGTGAATCAGGACTAGCGGGGAACAATGAGCAGTTCTTC
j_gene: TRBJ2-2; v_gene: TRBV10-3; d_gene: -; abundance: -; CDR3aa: CAISVHALTGELFF; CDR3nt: TGTGCCATCAGTGTTCATGCGTTGACCGGGGAGCTGTTTTTT
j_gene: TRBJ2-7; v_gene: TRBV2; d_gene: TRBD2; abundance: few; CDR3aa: CASSDRQGLAGYEQYF; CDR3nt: TGTGCCAGCAGCGACAGACAGGGACTAGCGGGTTACGAGCAGTACTTC
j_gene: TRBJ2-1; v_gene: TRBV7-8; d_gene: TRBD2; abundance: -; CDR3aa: CASSLAGGPYNEQFF; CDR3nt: TGTGCCAGCAGCTTAGCGGGAGGGCCCTACAATGAGCAGTTCTTC
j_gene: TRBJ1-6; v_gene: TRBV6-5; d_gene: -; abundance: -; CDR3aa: CASSYFGGSHNSPLHF; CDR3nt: TGTGCCAGCAGTTACTTTGGAGGGTCCCATAATTCACCCCTCCACTTT
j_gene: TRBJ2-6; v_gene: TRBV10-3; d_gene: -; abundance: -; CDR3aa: CAIRTGSGANVLTF; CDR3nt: TGTGCCATCAGAACAGGGTCTGGGGCCAACGTCCTGACTTTC
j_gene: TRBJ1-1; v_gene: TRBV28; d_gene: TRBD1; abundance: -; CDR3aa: CASSPPTGQMNTEAFF; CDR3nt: TGTGCCAGCAGTCCTCCGACGGGACAGATGAACACTGAAGCTTTCTTT
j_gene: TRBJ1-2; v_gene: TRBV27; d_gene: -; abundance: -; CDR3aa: CASRSTDQNRYTF; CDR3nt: TGTGCCAGCAGATCGACGGACCAAAACAGGTACACCTTC
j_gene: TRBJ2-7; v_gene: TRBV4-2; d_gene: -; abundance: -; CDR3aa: CASSQDSPRDTGSGEQYF; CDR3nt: TGTGCCAGCAGCCAAGATTCGCCGCGAGATACAGGGTCTGGGGAGCAGTACTTC
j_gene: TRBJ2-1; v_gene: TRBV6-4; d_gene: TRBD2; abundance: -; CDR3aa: CASSDGLAGLKRSYNEQFF; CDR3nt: TGTGCCAGCAGTGACGGGCTAGCGGGACTGAAACGCTCCTACAATGAGCAGTTCTTC
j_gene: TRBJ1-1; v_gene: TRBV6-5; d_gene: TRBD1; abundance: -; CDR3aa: CASSQGQGRTEAFF; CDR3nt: TGTGCCAGCAGCCAGGGACAGGGGAGGACTGAAGCTTTCTTT